This T cell receptor (beta chain) was observed in a study of blood T cell repertoires in COVID-19 (dated by TCRdb to the early 2020s). Some background on the complete study: Collaborator samples came from the United States, Italy and Spain and covered acute and convalescent phases of COVID-19. Nearly every sample came with metadata listing a de-identified subject ID, COVID-19 status, age in years and sex. Where available, HLA class I and class II types were obtained from metadata supplied by the sample provider rather than from assay-based typing. A freely available public database, intended as a resource for researchers studying the immune response to SARS-CoV-2, is where the repertoires were released. Deeply sampled blood TCRbeta repertoires from subjects exposed to, actively infected with, or recovered from COVID-19 were included in the dataset. The samples were drawn from the first 160 participants of the ongoing ImmuneRACE study and from over 950 subjects provided by 6 global collaborators. The material from the prospective study consisted of cDNA or gDNA derived from T cells, B-cell-depleted T cells, or PBMCs.

Paper-wide results and their limitations: Clinical and demographic metadata were provided uncurated, with the amount varying by source and participant.

Deletion took 0 bases off V and 5 bases off J, with a span of 13 bases between the germline ends. The germline V gene (reference sequence) yields LNHDA for CDR1 and SQIVND for CDR2. Its CDR3 holds 15 amino acids, cysteine through phenylalanine. Solely the CDR3 DNA is kept, with 45 bases framed from the first base. The collaborating institutions used their own protocols to collect whole blood in K2EDTA tubes. For TCRbeta analysis, collaborator samples were shipped as frozen whole blood, as isolated PBMCs, or as DNA extracted from either sample type. TCRbeta CDR3 regions were amplified from genomic DNA using the immunoSEQ Assay, a bias-controlled multiplex PCR. Regarding the original processing steps: The number of nucleated cells in each sample was estimated from the amplification of reference gene primers within the assay. To quantify the absolute abundance of each unique TCRbeta CDR3 rearrangement, sequence reads were collapsed and filtered. For each sample, productive Simpson clonality was calculated by taking the square root of Simpson's diversity index across productive rearrangements. This is the immuneACCESS table as TCRdb keeps it, with only in-frame sequences that have V and J called. A part of the clones is gone; compared with another copy, unresolved V genes explain less than half, and the rest is unexplained. V, J and clone size derive from that table, while D and trimming were established from the DNA sequence. This sample has 100,000 to 150,000 clones in its table, and approximately 90% of those were observed once. 10% of the sample belongs to the ten largest clones.

Worth noting for this clone: Which antigen it targets is not known. Base qualities are not at hand, and no much larger clone is one base apart.

The chain couples TRBV19 to TRBJ1-1; the D gene is not confidently resolved. Source material: peripheral blood. The clonotype originates from a man in his forties or fifties with acute or convalescent COVID-19. CDR3 sequence: CASSIDKYRWTEAFF. Read as DNA, the sequence is TGTGCCAGTAGTATAGATAAATACAGATGGACTGAAGCTTTCTTT.